Following are 14 T cell receptor beta chains from one sample sequenced in a study of identical twins. Using its own MiXCR run on the 5' RACE reads, TCRdb lists one record per CDR3 protein. Counted here are about 190,000 distinct CDR3 sequences, more than 15% occurring once; the ten biggest clones make up 40%. These data are also associated with another study on T cells expressing NK-cell markers.

Sequenced sample: CD8+ T cells sorted from blood. These receptors all stem from a woman between 18 and 29 years old in good health.

The V and J genes are TRBV6-2 or TRBV6-3 and TRBJ2-7; the match to TRBD1 covers 8 bases. Trimming took 4 bases from V and 5 from J; bases not matched to a gene: 10. Germline-derived CDR1 and CDR2 are MNHEY and SVGEGT. The CDR3 is 15 residues long. The CDR3 loop reads CASSFDRGVINEQYF. CDR3 DNA sequence: TGTGCCAGCAGTTTCGACAGGGGTGTTATCAACGAGCAGTACTTC.

This clonotype was picked up a small number of times. This chain links TRBV5-6 with TRBJ2-7; 9 nucleotides match TRBD1. Germline V CDR1 and CDR2: SGHDT, YYEEEE. The CDR3 has 14 residues. The V and J ends lost 3 bases and 5 bases, in that order; junction bases with no gene match: 6. The CDR3 is CASSWGTGNHEQYF. CDR3 in DNA: TGTGCCAGCAGCTGGGGGACAGGGAACCACGAGCAGTACTTC. Together with reference TRBV5-6 and TRBJ2-7, the CDR3 gives the full variable domain: DAGVTQSPTHLIKTRGQQVTLRCSPKSGHDTVSWYQQALGQGPQFIFQYYEEEERQRGNFPDRFSGHQFPNYSSELNVNALLLGDSALYLCASSWGTGNHEQYFGPGTRLTVT.

The genes are TRBV20-1 and TRBJ1-2; 9 bases are a match to TRBD1. CDR1 is DFQATT, CDR2 SNEGSKA, per germline (reference sequence). The CDR3 is made up of 14 amino acids. The ends lost 0 bases at V and 8 bases at J; junction bases unmatched: 7. Here the CDR3 reads CSARDGDRDDGYTF. The CDR3 DNA sequence: TGCAGTGCTAGAGATGGGGACAGGGACGACGGCTACACCTTC.

The V gene is TRBV12-3 or TRBV12-4, the J gene TRBJ2-5, with 7 bases fitting TRBD2. V was clipped by 4 bases and J by 0 bases; unmatched bases: 5. The CDR3 runs 15 residues. The CDR3 region is CASSWTRVYQETQYF. In DNA, the CDR3 is TGTGCCAGCAGTTGGACTAGAGTTTACCAAGAGACCCAGTACTTC.

This clonotype has just a few counts. The rearrangement links TRBV9 to TRBJ1-2; 8 positions match TRBD1. This CDR3 has 13 amino acids. CDR1 SGDLS and CDR2 YYNGEE come from the germline V gene. V trimming: 2 bases; J trimming: 8 bases; junction bases outside the gene matches: 5. The CDR3 reads CASSVSTGAGYTF. CDR3 bases: TGTGCCAGCAGCGTTTCGACAGGGGCCGGCTACACCTTC.

CDR3 sequence reads: CASSTWTSGGIDTQYF. Here the CDR3 DNA reads TGTGCCAGCAGCACTTGGACTAGCGGAGGTATAGATACGCAGTATTTT. The chain recombines TRBV9 with TRBJ2-3; 10 bases match TRBD2. The germline gives CDR1 SGDLS, CDR2 YYNGEE. CDR3 length equals 16 residues. V shed 4 bases, J shed 5 bases, and the junction held 10 bases outside the gene matches.

This clonotype was observed a handful of times. The chain combines TRBV29-1 with TRBJ1-1, with 7 bases fitting TRBD1. Unmatched junction bases numbered 2, after V lost 7 bases and J lost 3 bases. The germline V gene has CDR1 SQVTM and CDR2 ANQGSEA. The CDR3 runs to 11 residues. CDR3 DNA sequence: TGCAGCGGTGACAGGGACACTGAAGCTTTCTTT. Translation gives CSGDRDTEAFF.

This clonotype was counted only a few times. The rearrangement uses TRBV29-1 and TRBJ2-3; 7 positions match TRBD2. The length of the CDR3 is 17 residues. Germline loops: CDR1 SQVTM, CDR2 ANQGSEA. Unmatched junction bases numbered 12, after V lost 1 base and J lost 2 bases. CDR3 sequence (DNA): TGCAGCGTTGAAGGCTTCCCTAGCGGCGGAAACACAGATACGCAGTATTTT. Its protein product is CSVEGFPSGGNTDTQYF.

The chain carries TRBV20-1 and TRBJ2-7; TRBD1 might be the D (6 bases). This CDR3 spans 15 amino acids. CDR1 DFQATT and CDR2 SNEGSKA come from the germline V gene (reference sequence). Trimming removed 5 bases at V and 4 bases at J, with 21 bases between. The chain's CDR3 is CSAPSETGPTYEQYF. CDR3 nucleotide sequence: TGCAGTGCTCCATCCGAGACAGGCCCTACTTACGAGCAGTACTTC.

This clonotype was counted many times. This chain uses TRBV12-3 or TRBV12-4 with TRBJ2-1; TRBD2 aligns across 9 bases. The CDR3 sequence is 14 residues long. J lost 3 bases, V lost 5 bases, and 2 bases had no gene match. As DNA, the CDR3 is TGTGCCAGCAGTCCGACTAGCGGCTACAATGAGCAGTTCTTC. Protein product: CASSPTSGYNEQFF.

This clonotype has more than one count but fewer than ten. The gene calls are TRBV7-6 and TRBJ2-4, with 10 nucleotides matching TRBD2. Looked up from germline, CDR1 is SGHVS and CDR2 is FNYEAQ. Trimming at V came to 5 bases and at J to 3 bases, leaving 7 bases not matched to a gene. CDR3 length: 16 amino acids. The CDR3 sequence is CASSPQREGDKNIQYF. Here the CDR3 DNA reads TGTGCCAGCAGCCCACAGCGGGAGGGTGACAAAAACATTCAGTACTTC. The whole variable domain, filled in from reference TRBV7-6 and TRBJ2-4, reads GAGVSQSPRYKVTKRGQDVALRCDPISGHVSLYWYRQALGQGPEFLTYFNYEAQQDKSGLPNDRFSAERPEGSISTLTIQRTEQRDSAMYRCASSPQREGDKNIQYFGAGTRLSVL.

V and J are TRBV9 and TRBJ2-7; 7 nucleotides line up with TRBD1. The V gene's germline CDR1 is SGDLS and CDR2 YYNGEE. This CDR3 region has 15 residues. Trimming cost V 1 base and J 5 bases; bases outside gene matches: 9. The CDR3 loop is CASSVMGTVGHEQYF. The CDR3, as DNA: TGTGCCAGCAGCGTAATGGGGACAGTGGGTCACGAGCAGTACTTC.

The chain recombines TRBV29-1 with TRBJ2-3, with 9 positions matching TRBD1. V was pared by 3 bases and J by 2 bases, with 9 bases of the junction left unmatched. This CDR3 has 16 residues. Looked up from germline, CDR1 is SQVTM and CDR2 is ANQGSEA. CDR3 sequence reads: CSVDFDWDRDTDTQYF. CDR3 in DNA: TGCAGCGTTGATTTCGATTGGGACAGGGACACAGATACGCAGTATTTT.

In this sample, this clonotype turned up a few times. The chain employs TRBV3-1 and TRBJ2-1; D is possibly TRBD1 (6 bases). The CDR3 is 13 amino acids. V was clipped by 0 bases and J by 9 bases, with 9 bases between them. Germline loops: CDR1 LGHDT, CDR2 YNNKEL (reference sequence). In nucleotides, the CDR3 is TGTGCCAGCAGCCAAGAGTTAGGGGGTGAGCAGTTCTTC. Translated: CASSQELGGEQFF.